One and the same sample provided the 30 T cell receptor beta chains below, sequenced in a study of T-cell memory formation after mild COVID-19. TCRdb used MiXCR to reprocess the 5' RACE reads, holding one entry per CDR3 protein. The sample yields about 250,000 distinct CDR3 sequences, approximately 15% seen once. Material for sequencing was PBMCs or a T cell subset sorted from them (not recorded which). The receptors stem from an adult woman who had mild COVID-19 (a few samples of this study predate the infection). Cell type and time point are not known.

This clonotype was seen ten or more times. This chain links TRBV5-1 with TRBJ2-7; 8 bases are a match to TRBD1. This CDR3 has 16 amino acids. The V segment lost 0 bases and the J segment 7 bases; nucleotides outside the gene matches: 12. Germline CDR1 is SGHRS and CDR2 is YFSETQ. CDR3: CASSLEFPDRAVEQYF. CDR3 DNA sequence: TGCGCCAGCAGCTTGGAGTTCCCGGACAGGGCCGTTGAGCAGTACTTC.

J is TRBJ2-3 and V is TRBV4-3; D possibly corresponds to TRBD2 (5 bases). Between the trimmed V and J ends, which lost 3 bases and 3 bases, there was a span of 16 bases. Germline-derived CDR1 and CDR2 are LGHNA and YSLEER. This CDR3 is 16 amino acids long. The CDR3 nucleotides read TGCGCCAGCAGCCACTCAAAAGGCAGCGGAACAGATACGCAGTATTTT. The encoded protein is CASSHSKGSGTDTQYF.

The chain recombines TRBV20-1 with TRBJ1-2, with D tentatively TRBD1 (6 bases). Germline V CDR1 and CDR2: DFQATT, SNEGSKA (reference sequence). V lost 4 bases and J 7 bases, leaving 16 bases between the germline ends. This CDR3 contains 13 residues. DNA of the CDR3: TGCAGTGCTACAGGGGTACAGCAGGCTGGCTACACCTTC. It is translated as CSATGVQQAGYTF.

This clonotype has at least ten counts. The rearrangement links TRBV4-1 to TRBJ2-7; 7 nucleotides match TRBD1. The CDR3 consists of 15 residues. Germline V lookup: CDR1 MGHRA, CDR2 YSYEKL. V lost 4 bases, J lost 0 bases, and 6 bases stayed unmatched. CDR3 protein: CASSPGTDFSYEQYF. CDR3 sequence (DNA): TGCGCCAGCAGCCCTGGGACAGACTTCTCCTACGAGCAGTACTTC.

The gene calls are TRBV9 and TRBJ2-7; the D gene is possibly TRBD1 (5 bases). V lost 4 bases and J 2 bases, leaving 13 bases between the germline ends. Germline V gives CDR1 SGDLS, CDR2 YYNGEE. The CDR3 is 14 residues long. The DNA for the CDR3 is TGTGCCAGCAGCCCAGGGTATCTGACCTACGAGCAGTACTTC. Translating it yields CASSPGYLTYEQYF.

The rearrangement uses TRBV12-3 or TRBV12-4 and TRBJ2-3, with D perhaps matching TRBD2 (7 bases). Trimming took 7 bases from V and 5 from J, leaving 16 bases between them. This CDR3 spans 14 amino acids. The DNA of the CDR3 is TGTGCCAGCATCCCGAGGGGGGGATTAGATACGCAGTATTTT. Its translation: CASIPRGGLDTQYF.

The chain links TRBV27 to TRBJ2-5, with D perhaps given as TRBD1 or TRBD2 (6 bases each). Per germline, CDR1 MNHEY and CDR2 SMNVEV (reference sequence). CDR3 length equals 15 residues. With 3 bases removed from V and 4 bases from J, the gap between germline ends came to 15 bases. The CDR3 DNA reads TGTGCCAGCAGTTTGAGGGGGAGGCCGGGAGAGACCCAGTACTTC. It codes for CASSLRGRPGETQYF.

The rearrangement joins TRBV12-3 or TRBV12-4 to TRBJ2-6; 9 bases align to TRBD1. Trimming removed 10 bases from V and 0 bases from J; junction bases left unmatched: 10. This CDR3 has 17 residues. DNA for the CDR3: TGTGCCACTCCCCGGGACAGGGTTTTCTCTGGGGCCAACGTCCTGACTTTC. Its protein is CATPRDRVFSGANVLTF.

This clonotype was observed a handful of times. The V call is TRBV30, the J call TRBJ2-1; 10 bases are a match to TRBD1. V shed 2 bases and J 9 bases; nucleotides not matched to a gene: 13. Per the germline V gene, CDR1 is GTSNPN and CDR2 is SVGIG (reference sequence). This CDR3 spans 16 amino acids. The CDR3, as DNA: TGTGCCTGGAGTAACGCACCGGGACAGGGGCTGGGTGAGCAGTTCTTC. It is translated as CAWSNAPGQGLGEQFF.

V usage is TRBV18 and J usage is TRBJ2-5; TRBD1 is a possible D gene (6 bases). Germline values: CDR1 KGHSH, CDR2 LQKENI. V dropped 1 base and J dropped 2 bases, with 14 bases sitting between them. CDR3 length: 16 amino acids. This CDR3 is CASSPRAGDLQETQYF. The CDR3 DNA follows: TGTGCCAGCTCACCACGGGCAGGGGACCTTCAAGAGACCCAGTACTTC.

This clonotype showed up many times. This sequence joins TRBV19 and TRBJ1-1; D is undetermined. V was pared by 4 bases and J by 3 bases, with 6 bases between. CDR1 is LNHDA and CDR2 is SQIVND in the germline V gene (reference sequence). This CDR3 spans 12 amino acids. This CDR3 reads CASSKGYTEAFF. Here the CDR3 DNA reads TGTGCCAGTAGTAAGGGTTACACTGAAGCTTTCTTT.

The chain recombines TRBV5-1 with TRBJ2-2; D could derive from TRBD1 or TRBD2 (5 bases each). This CDR3 comprises 13 residues. CDR1 and CDR2 (germline): SGHRS, YFSETQ. Trimming removed 1 base from V and 6 bases from J, with 7 bases in between. CDR3 in amino acids: CASSLWGSGELFF. For the CDR3, the DNA is TGCGCCAGCAGCTTGTGGGGGTCCGGGGAGCTGTTTTTT.

Ten or more counts support this clonotype. This chain uses TRBV5-1 with TRBJ2-7; TRBD2 matches 9 bases. CDR1 SGHRS and CDR2 YFSETQ come from the germline V gene. Trimming at V came to 0 bases and at J to 3 bases, leaving 7 bases not matched to a gene. The CDR3 is made up of 16 amino acids. This CDR3 is CASSLGASGNHYEQYF. For the CDR3, the DNA is TGCGCCAGCAGCTTGGGGGCTAGCGGGAACCACTACGAGCAGTACTTC.

This chain links TRBV7-2 with TRBJ2-4, with TRBD1 matching over 8 bases. V gave up 0 bases and J gave up 0 bases; unmatched junction bases: 1. The CDR3 extends over 16 amino acids. Germline-derived CDR1 and CDR2 are SGHTA and FQGNSA. As DNA, the CDR3 is TGTGCCAGCAGCTTAGCCACAGGGGGAGCCAAAAACATTCAGTACTTC. This gives the protein CASSLATGGAKNIQYF. The whole variable domain, filled in from reference TRBV7-2 and TRBJ2-4, reads GAGVSQSPSNKVTEKGKDVELRCDPISGHTALYWYRQSLGQGLEFLIYFQGNSAPDKSGLPSDRFSAERTGGSVSTLTIQRTQQEDSAVYLCASSLATGGAKNIQYFGAGTRLSVL.

The V call is TRBV6-5, the J call TRBJ2-7; 10 nucleotides match TRBD1. V shed 0 bases, J shed 6 bases, and the junction held 5 bases outside the gene matches. Germline CDR1 is MNHEY and CDR2 is SVGAGI. The CDR3 extends over 15 amino acids. DNA of the CDR3: TGTGCCAGCAGTTACTCTGGGACAGGGGTCGGCGAGCAGTACTTC. Protein product: CASSYSGTGVGEQYF.

This clonotype was seen at least ten times. The rearrangement uses TRBV5-5 and TRBJ1-5, with 10 bases aligning to TRBD1. With 3 bases clipped from V and 4 bases from J, the junction kept 4 bases outside the gene matches. Germline V gene lookup returns CDR1 SGHKS and CDR2 YYEKEE (reference sequence). The CDR3 length is 15 residues. This CDR3 is CASSWGQGPNQPQHF. Written as DNA, the CDR3 is TGTGCCAGCAGCTGGGGACAGGGGCCTAATCAGCCCCAGCATTTT.

The chain combines TRBV29-1 with TRBJ2-5, with TRBD1 as a possible D gene (5 bases). This CDR3 region has 13 residues. CDR1 is SQVTM and CDR2 is ANQGSEA in the germline V gene. Trimming removed 4 bases from V and 1 base from J, with 10 bases in between. CDR3 DNA: TGCAGCGTTGCCCGACAGAGCCAAGAGACCCAGTACTTC. Translated, it gives CSVARQSQETQYF.

The gene calls are TRBV6-5 and TRBJ2-7, with D perhaps matching TRBD2 (6 bases). V lost 4 bases and J lost 11, with 18 bases in between. Germline assignment: CDR1 MNHEY and CDR2 SVGAGI. This CDR3 is built from 13 residues. The CDR3 sequence is CASSSTVTGLKYF. CDR3 DNA: TGTGCCAGCAGTTCTACCGTAACGGGACTTAAGTACTTC.

This rearrangement joins TRBV9 to TRBJ2-7; D gene ambiguous. Germline V CDR1 and CDR2: SGDLS, YYNGEE. The CDR3 loop spans 15 amino acids. Trimming shortened V by 6 bases and J by 2 bases, and 18 bases separated the two germline ends. CDR3 DNA: TGTGCCAGCACCGAATTTAAACTCCCGACCTACGAGCAGTACTTC. This codes for CASTEFKLPTYEQYF.

This clonotype has at least ten counts. The V gene is TRBV29-1, the J gene TRBJ2-7, with D perhaps TRBD2 (6 bases). Germline V CDR1 and CDR2: SQVTM, ANQGSEA. The CDR3 covers 14 residues. V was pared by 7 bases and J by 2 bases, with 18 bases between. The CDR3 region has the DNA TGCAGCGCTGTGGCGGGGTTCCCAACCTACGAGCAGTACTTC. Its translation is CSAVAGFPTYEQYF.

This clonotype was detected a few times. The gene calls are TRBV4-1 and TRBJ2-1, with a weak D call TRBD2 (6 bases). There are 14 residues in the CDR3. V was clipped by 1 base and J by 8 bases, with 12 bases between them. CDR1 and CDR2 (germline): MGHRA, YSYEKL. The CDR3 DNA sequence: TGCGCCAGCAGCCAAGCGGGGGTCCGGGATGAGCAGTTCTTC. This sequence encodes CASSQAGVRDEQFF.

V gene TRBV20-1 combines with J gene TRBJ2-3, with D possibly being TRBD2 (5 bases). CDR1 is DFQATT, CDR2 SNEGSKA, per germline (reference sequence). V dropped 0 bases and J dropped 2 bases, with 12 bases sitting between them. This CDR3 has 15 residues. The CDR3 sequence: CSARDVRAHTDTQYF. The CDR3, as DNA: TGCAGTGCTAGAGATGTGCGGGCCCACACAGATACGCAGTATTTT.

V gene TRBV18 combines with J gene TRBJ2-1; TRBD2 might be the D (6 bases). Looked up from germline, CDR1 is KGHSH and CDR2 is LQKENI. The ends were cut back, 3 bases at V and 4 bases at J, with 10 bases in the middle. This CDR3 is 14 amino acids long. This CDR3 is CASSPRRGYNEQFF. For the CDR3, the DNA is TGTGCCAGCTCACCGCGACGGGGGTACAATGAGCAGTTCTTC.

This clonotype occurred a few times. V gene TRBV3-1 combines with J gene TRBJ2-7; 7 nucleotides align to TRBD1. The CDR3 loop spans 12 amino acids. Germline V lookup: CDR1 LGHDT, CDR2 YNNKEL (reference sequence). V shed 6 bases, J shed 4 bases, and the junction held 3 bases outside the gene matches. CDR3 region: CASSYRGYEQYF. As DNA, the CDR3 is TGTGCCAGCAGTTACAGGGGATACGAGCAGTACTTC.

This clonotype was found a few times. This chain uses TRBV7-2 with TRBJ2-7; D might be TRBD2 (6 bases). With 3 bases removed from V and 3 bases from J, the gap between germline ends came to 9 bases. CDR1 is SGHTA and CDR2 is FQGNSA in the germline V gene. This CDR3 spans 13 amino acids. This CDR3 reads CASSLTRLYEQYF. The CDR3 nucleotides are TGTGCCAGCAGCTTGACTAGACTCTACGAGCAGTACTTC. The full variable domain, its missing parts supplied by reference TRBV7-2 and TRBJ2-7, is GAGVSQSPSNKVTEKGKDVELRCDPISGHTALYWYRQSLGQGLEFLIYFQGNSAPDKSGLPSDRFSAERTGGSVSTLTIQRTQQEDSAVYLCASSLTRLYEQYFGPGTRLTVT.

This clonotype showed up just a few times. V is TRBV7-2 and J is TRBJ1-5; D is undetermined. CDR1 and CDR2 from the germline V gene are SGHTA and FQGNSA. CDR3 length: 14 residues. Trimming removed 1 base from V and 7 bases from J, with 11 bases in between. The CDR3 DNA reads TGTGCCAGCAGCTTAGTTGGGTACGGGCAGCCCCAGCATTTT. It specifies CASSLVGYGQPQHF.

In this sample, this clonotype turned up a few times. CDR3 protein: CASSLGGERGTDTQYF. Written as DNA, the CDR3 is TGTGCCAGCAGCTTGGGCGGGGAGCGGGGCACAGATACGCAGTATTTT. The V gene is TRBV5-4, the J gene TRBJ2-3, with D possibly TRBD2 on 6 matching bases. V dropped 0 bases and J dropped 1 base, with 12 bases sitting between them. The CDR3 covers 16 residues. CDR1 SGHNT and CDR2 YYREEE come from the germline V gene (reference sequence).

The chain has TRBV18 and TRBJ1-1, with a possible D match to TRBD1 (5 bases). This CDR3 is built from 13 residues. The germline CDR1 and CDR2 sequences are KGHSH and LQKENI. The V and J ends lost 0 bases and 8 bases respectively, with 10 bases between them. The DNA of the CDR3 is TGTGCCAGCTCACCACCGGGGCGAGGGGAAGCTTTCTTT. Translation: CASSPPGRGEAFF.

DNA of the CDR3: TGTGCCAGCTCACCCCTATTGACAGTGTCTAATGAAAAACTGTTTTTT. Protein: CASSPLLTVSNEKLFF. The rearrangement joins TRBV18 to TRBJ1-4; TRBD1 is a possible D gene (5 bases). Germline V gene data show CDR1 as KGHSH and CDR2 as LQKENI. This CDR3 is 16 amino acids long. Trimming left V 3 bases short and J 3 bases short, with 14 bases between.

The rearrangement links TRBV7-2 to TRBJ1-3; D perhaps matches TRBD1 (6 bases). This CDR3 is built from 15 residues. Germline-derived CDR1 and CDR2 are SGHTA and FQGNSA. V was shortened by 5 bases and J by 0 bases, with 11 bases between the two germline ends. The DNA of the CDR3 is TGTGCCAGCAGCAAGGACAGTTTCTCTGGAAACACCATATATTTT. This encodes CASSKDSFSGNTIYF.